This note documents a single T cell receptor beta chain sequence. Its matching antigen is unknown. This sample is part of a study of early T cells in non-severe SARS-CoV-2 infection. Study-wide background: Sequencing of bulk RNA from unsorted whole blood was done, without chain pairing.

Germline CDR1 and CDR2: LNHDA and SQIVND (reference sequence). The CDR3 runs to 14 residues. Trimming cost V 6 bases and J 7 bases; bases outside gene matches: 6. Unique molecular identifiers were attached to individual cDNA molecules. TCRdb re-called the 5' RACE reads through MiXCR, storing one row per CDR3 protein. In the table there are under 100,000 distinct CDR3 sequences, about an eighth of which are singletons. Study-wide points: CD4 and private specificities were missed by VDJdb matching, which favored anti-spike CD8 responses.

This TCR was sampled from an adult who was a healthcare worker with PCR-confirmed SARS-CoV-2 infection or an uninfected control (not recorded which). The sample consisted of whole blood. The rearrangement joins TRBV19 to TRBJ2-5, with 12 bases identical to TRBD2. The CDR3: CASSTTSGGGTQYF. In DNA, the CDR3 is TGTGCCAGTAGCACGACTAGCGGGGGAGGGACCCAGTACTTC.